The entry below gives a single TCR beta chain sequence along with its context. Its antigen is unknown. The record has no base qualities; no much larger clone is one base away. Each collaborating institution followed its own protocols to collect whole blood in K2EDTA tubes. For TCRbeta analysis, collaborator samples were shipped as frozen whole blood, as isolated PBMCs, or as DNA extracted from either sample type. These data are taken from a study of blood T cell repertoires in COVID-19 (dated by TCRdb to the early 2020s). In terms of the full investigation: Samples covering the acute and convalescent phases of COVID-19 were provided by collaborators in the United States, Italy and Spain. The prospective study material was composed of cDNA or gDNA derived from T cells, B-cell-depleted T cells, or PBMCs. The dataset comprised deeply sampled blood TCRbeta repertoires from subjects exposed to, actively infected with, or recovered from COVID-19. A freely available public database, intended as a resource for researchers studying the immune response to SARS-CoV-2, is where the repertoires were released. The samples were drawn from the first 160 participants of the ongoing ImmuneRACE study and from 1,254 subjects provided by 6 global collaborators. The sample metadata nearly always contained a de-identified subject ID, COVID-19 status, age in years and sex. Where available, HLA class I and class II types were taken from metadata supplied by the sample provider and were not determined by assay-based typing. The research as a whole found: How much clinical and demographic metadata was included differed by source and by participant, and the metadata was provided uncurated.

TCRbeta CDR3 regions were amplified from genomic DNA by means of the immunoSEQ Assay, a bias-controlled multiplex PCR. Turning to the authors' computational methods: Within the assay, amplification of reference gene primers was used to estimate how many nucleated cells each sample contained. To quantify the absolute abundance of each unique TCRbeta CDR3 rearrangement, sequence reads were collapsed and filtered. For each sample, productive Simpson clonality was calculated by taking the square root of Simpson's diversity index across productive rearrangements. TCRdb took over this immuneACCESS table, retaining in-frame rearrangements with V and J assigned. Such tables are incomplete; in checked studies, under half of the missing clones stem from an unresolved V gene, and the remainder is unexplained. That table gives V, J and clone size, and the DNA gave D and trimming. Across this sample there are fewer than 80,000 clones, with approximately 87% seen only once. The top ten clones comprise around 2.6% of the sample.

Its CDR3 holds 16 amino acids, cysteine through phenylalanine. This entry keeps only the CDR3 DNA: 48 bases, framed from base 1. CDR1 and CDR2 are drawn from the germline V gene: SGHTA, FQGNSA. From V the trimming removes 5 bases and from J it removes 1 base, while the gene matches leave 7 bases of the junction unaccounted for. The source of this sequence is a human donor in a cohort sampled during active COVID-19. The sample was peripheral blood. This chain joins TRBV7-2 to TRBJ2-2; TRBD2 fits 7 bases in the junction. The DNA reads TGTGCCAGCAGCGTTGTCCTAGCGGTGAACACCGGGGAGCTGTTTTTT. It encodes CASSVVLAVNTGELFF.